One and the same sample provided the 22 T cell receptor beta chains below, sequenced in a study of T cell responses to AZD1222 COVID-19 vaccine. The table came from immunoSEQ multiplex PCR; TCRdb's copy has only in-frame clones and leaves some out. The data contain around 180,000 clones, 90% to 95% of them seen just once; the ten biggest clones take up 1.5% to 2%. This sample comprised peripheral blood, obtained 28 days after the second AZD1222 dose. Every receptor here comes from an adult who received the AZD1222 COVID-19 vaccine.

J is TRBJ1-2 and V is TRBV12-3 or TRBV12-4; D unclear. V shed 3 bases and J shed 0 bases, with 5 bases lying between them. This CDR3 is built from 13 residues. Here the CDR3 DNA reads TGTGCCAGCAGTTTGAGCACTAACTATGGCTACACCTTC. Translation gives CASSLSTNYGYTF.

The chain uses TRBV19 and TRBJ2-5; unclear D gene. The CDR3 totals 14 residues. V shed 4 bases and J shed 1 base, with 10 bases lying between them. Germline-derived CDR1 and CDR2 are LNHDA and SQIVND (reference sequence). In DNA, the CDR3 is TGTGCCAGTAGTACGCGTCAAGTCCAAGAGACCCAGTACTTC. This codes for CASSTRQVQETQYF.

This chain connects TRBV5-1 to TRBJ1-2, with unresolved D. The CDR3 consists of 14 residues. V gave up 3 bases and J gave up 2 bases, with 11 bases separating them. The germline gives CDR1 SGHRS, CDR2 YFSETQ. In nucleotides, the CDR3 is TGCGCCAGCAGCTCACGGACGGACAACTATGGCTACACCTTC. It codes for CASSSRTDNYGYTF.

The V gene is TRBV28, the J gene TRBJ1-1; D is undetermined. V was clipped by 6 bases and J by 6 bases, with 8 bases between them. Germline assignment: CDR1 MDHEN and CDR2 SYDVKM. The CDR3 sequence is 11 residues long. The DNA of the CDR3 is TGTGCCAGCAGAGGCCCCTCTGAAGCTTTCTTT. Translated, it gives CASRGPSEAFF.

This clone was seen just once. This chain uses TRBV5-1 with TRBJ1-1; TRBD1 agrees at 7 bases. The CDR3 runs 13 residues. Germline V gene lookup returns CDR1 SGHRS and CDR2 YFSETQ. The V gene end was trimmed by 5 bases and the J gene end by 2 bases; junction bases not matched to a gene: 3. The CDR3 loop is CASRGTANTEAFF. The CDR3 region has the DNA TGCGCCAGCAGAGGGACAGCCAACACTGAAGCTTTCTTT.

This chain connects TRBV4-2 to TRBJ2-1; perhaps TRBD2 as D (7 bases). The V end lost 0 bases, the J end lost 7 bases, and 16 bases lay between the germline ends. The germline CDR1 and CDR2 sequences are LGHNA and YNFKEQ. This CDR3 region has 16 residues. The CDR3 sequence: CASSQDYPGGGNEQFF. In nucleotides, the CDR3 is TGTGCCAGCAGCCAAGATTACCCGGGGGGCGGGAATGAGCAGTTCTTC.

The rearrangement joins TRBV13 to TRBJ2-1, with D tentatively TRBD1 (5 bases). Trimming stripped 4 bases from V and 6 bases from J, with 10 bases between. The CDR3 totals 13 residues. Germline V lookup: CDR1 PRHDT, CDR2 FYEKMQ (reference sequence). In nucleotides, the CDR3 is TGTGCCAGCAGCTCGCTAGGGGTCAATGAGCAGTTCTTC. It codes for CASSSLGVNEQFF.

This rearrangement joins TRBV15 to TRBJ1-5; D uncertain. Germline CDR1 and CDR2: LNHNV and YYDKDF (reference sequence). The germline V and J ends were trimmed by 0 bases and 4 bases, with 7 bases remaining between them. The length of the CDR3 is 14 residues. The CDR3 DNA follows: TGTGCCACCAGCAGAGAGTCAGGAAATCAGCCCCAGCATTTT. This gives the protein CATSRESGNQPQHF.

J is TRBJ2-1 and V is TRBV24-1; no firm D call. The CDR3 runs 16 residues. Germline V gives CDR1 KGHDR, CDR2 SFDVKD. The germline V and J ends were trimmed by 4 bases and 6 bases, with 18 bases remaining between them. CDR3 sequence (DNA): TGTGCCACCAGTGACCTCGACGGATTTAGTGTCAATGAGCAGTTCTTC. It yields the protein CATSDLDGFSVNEQFF.

This chain connects TRBV27 to TRBJ1-2; 8 bases map to TRBD1. With V trimmed by 5 bases and J by 7 bases, 15 bases remained unmatched. CDR1 MNHEY and CDR2 SMNVEV come from the germline V gene (reference sequence). The CDR3 extends over 16 amino acids. The CDR3 loop is CASSPSWGQVGVGYTF. CDR3 DNA sequence: TGTGCCAGCAGTCCCTCGTGGGGACAGGTGGGGGTTGGCTACACCTTC.

This chain links TRBV5-4 with TRBJ2-7; 14 nucleotides line up with TRBD2. Germline-derived CDR1 and CDR2 are SGHNT and YYREEE (reference sequence). Trimming at V came to 3 bases and at J to 4 bases, leaving 6 bases not matched to a gene. The CDR3 is 16 residues long. CDR3: CASSYGLAGGGYEQYF. Written as DNA, the CDR3 is TGTGCCAGCAGCTATGGACTAGCGGGAGGAGGGTACGAGCAGTACTTC.

The chain has TRBV18 and TRBJ2-5, with D possibly called TRBD1 or TRBD2 (6 bases each). Trimming cost V 3 bases and J 1 base, with 12 bases left between them. This CDR3 is 15 amino acids long. Germline CDR1 reads KGHSH; CDR2 reads LQKENI. CDR3 sequence (DNA): TGTGCCAGCTCACCGAGGGGGGCACTCCAAGAGACCCAGTACTTC. Protein product: CASSPRGALQETQYF.

The chain has TRBV6-5 and TRBJ1-2; possible D gene TRBD1, 6 bases. CDR3 length: 14 amino acids. The germline V gene encodes CDR1 MNHEY and CDR2 SVGAGI. Trimming left V 5 bases short and J 7 bases short, with 17 bases between. The CDR3 spells CASSPGVKGGGYTF. The CDR3, as DNA: TGTGCCAGCAGTCCGGGGGTGAAAGGGGGTGGCTACACCTTC.

The chain combines TRBV6-5 with TRBJ2-5; 7 positions agree with TRBD1. Germline CDR1 MNHEY, CDR2 SVGAGI. The CDR3 sequence is 14 residues long. J lost 2 bases, V lost 7 bases, and 7 bases had no gene match. CDR3 nucleotide sequence: TGTGCCAGCACCAAAAGGGGGCAGCAAGAGACCCAGTACTTC. This translates into CASTKRGQQETQYF.

The chain is built from TRBV28 and TRBJ1-1; D is unclear. This CDR3 contains 12 residues. V lost 6 bases, J lost 10 bases, and 15 bases lay in between. Germline V gene lookup returns CDR1 MDHEN and CDR2 SYDVKM. The CDR3, as DNA: TGTGCCAGCAGGACCCTACAGAGCGCAGCTTTCTTT. It translates to CASRTLQSAAFF.

The V call is TRBV6-6, the J call TRBJ2-7, with TRBD1 matching 9 bases. Germline assignment: CDR1 MNHNY and CDR2 SVGAGI (reference sequence). V dropped 0 bases and J dropped 6; count of bases not matched to a gene: 3. The CDR3 sequence is 14 residues long. Here the CDR3 reads CASSYSGQGIEQYF. The DNA of the CDR3 is TGTGCCAGCAGTTACTCGGGACAGGGTATCGAGCAGTACTTC.

This chain uses TRBV27 with TRBJ1-4; D is unresolved. With 5 bases removed from V and 5 bases from J, the gap between germline ends came to 18 bases. The germline gives CDR1 MNHEY, CDR2 SMNVEV (reference sequence). This CDR3 has 16 amino acids. The CDR3 here is CASSPSTGRGNEKLFF. CDR3 bases: TGTGCCAGCAGTCCCAGCACCGGACGGGGAAATGAAAAACTGTTTTTT.

The chain couples TRBV11-2 to TRBJ2-7; D gene ambiguous. V lost 4 bases to trimming and J lost 5 bases, with 18 bases between them. Per germline, CDR1 SGHAT and CDR2 FQNNGV. The length of the CDR3 is 15 residues. The CDR3 DNA reads as TGTGCCAGCAGCTCACCAACAGTTACATATAACGAGCAGTACTTC. This encodes CASSSPTVTYNEQYF.

This clone showed up just a few times. V and J are TRBV9 and TRBJ2-7; 8 nucleotides line up with TRBD1. V was clipped by 4 bases and J by 2 bases; unmatched bases: 8. This CDR3 has 15 amino acids. Germline CDR1 reads SGDLS; CDR2 reads YYNGEE. CDR3 bases: TGTGCCAGCAGCACAGCGGACAGGGCCGCCTACGAGCAGTACTTC. This encodes CASSTADRAAYEQYF.

The chain uses TRBV19 and TRBJ1-6, with 7 bases matching TRBD1. Germline values: CDR1 LNHDA, CDR2 SQIVND (reference sequence). The CDR3 runs to 16 residues. V shed 4 bases, J shed 4 bases, and the junction held 7 bases outside the gene matches. CDR3 DNA: TGTGCCAGTAGTACCGACGGACAGGTTTATAATTCACCCCTCCACTTT. Translating gives CASSTDGQVYNSPLHF.

The chain has TRBV6-5 and TRBJ1-1; 7 bases are a match to TRBD1. The V gene's germline CDR1 is MNHEY and CDR2 SVGAGI. The CDR3 is 13 amino acids. The V gene end was trimmed by 10 bases and the J gene end by 8 bases; junction bases not matched to a gene: 13. The CDR3 spells CATIGQEGREAFF. CDR3 DNA sequence: TGTGCCACCATCGGACAGGAGGGCAGAGAAGCTTTCTTT.

V gene TRBV7-9 combines with J gene TRBJ1-1; D is uncertain. The CDR3 consists of 16 residues. The germline CDR1 and CDR2 sequences are SEHNR and FQNEAQ (reference sequence). V was shortened by 5 bases and J by 5 bases, with 21 bases between the two germline ends. The CDR3 reads CASSIHMTLPGTEAFF. DNA for the CDR3: TGTGCCAGCAGCATCCACATGACACTCCCGGGGACTGAAGCTTTCTTT.